This T cell receptor beta chain originates from a study of blood T cell repertoires in COVID-19. Repertoires were generated with immunoSEQ multiplex PCR, while TCRdb's copy carries only in-frame clones and drops some. The sample includes roughly 180,000 clones, 75% to 80% of them seen just once. Trimming cost V 9 bases and J 7 bases, with 16 bases left between them. Looked up from germline, CDR1 is SGHAT and CDR2 is FQDESV (reference sequence). This CDR3 is 13 amino acids long. The specimen was peripheral blood. The chain carries TRBV11-1 and TRBJ1-5; perhaps TRBD1 as D (6 bases). This clonotype was obtained from a woman in her forties or fifties with active or convalescent COVID-19. The CDR3 sequence: CASSQGVGQPQHF. The CDR3 DNA follows: TGTGCCAGTTCACAGGGAGTAGGGCAGCCCCAGCATTTT.